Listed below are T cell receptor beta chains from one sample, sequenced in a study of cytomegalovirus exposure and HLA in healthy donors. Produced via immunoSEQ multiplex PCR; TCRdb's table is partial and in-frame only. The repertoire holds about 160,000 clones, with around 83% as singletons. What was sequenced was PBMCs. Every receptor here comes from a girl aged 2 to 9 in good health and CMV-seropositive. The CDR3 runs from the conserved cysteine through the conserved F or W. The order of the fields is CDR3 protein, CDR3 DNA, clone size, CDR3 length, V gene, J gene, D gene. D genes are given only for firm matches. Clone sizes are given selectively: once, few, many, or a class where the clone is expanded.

CASSEGQVGAQYF	TGTGCCAGCAGCGAGGGCCAGGTCGGGGCCCAGTACTTC	NA	13	TRBV9	TRBJ2-5	NA
CASSETDSYEQYF	TGTGCCAGCAGTGAAACCGACAGCTACGAGCAGTACTTC	NA	13	TRBV6-1	TRBJ2-7	NA
CASSSLAGGPTDTQYF	TGTGCCAGCAGCTCCTTAGCGGGAGGGCCGACAGATACGCAGTATTTT	NA	16	TRBV5-8	TRBJ2-3	TRBD2
CASSILGQGKNEQFF	TGTGCCAGTAGTATATTAGGACAGGGTAAGAATGAGCAGTTCTTC	NA	15	TRBV19	TRBJ2-1	TRBD1
CASSVRLAGGGAKNIQYF	TGTGCCAGCAGCGTCAGACTAGCGGGAGGCGGAGCCAAAAACATTCAGTACTTC	NA	18	TRBV9	TRBJ2-4	TRBD2
CASPGRGGSSYNEQFF	TGCGCCAGCCCAGGAAGGGGGGGGAGCTCCTACAATGAGCAGTTCTTC	NA	16	TRBV10-2	TRBJ2-1	NA
CASSPGILRLQYF	TGTGCCAGCAGTCCCGGGATTTTACGGCTCCAGTACTTC	NA	13	TRBV27	TRBJ2-5	NA
CASSVPVSSGNTIYF	TGTGCCAGCAGTGTACCCGTTAGCTCTGGAAACACCATATATTTT	NA	15	TRBV6-1	TRBJ1-3	NA
CASSRTSAYEQYF	TGTGCCAGCAGCAGGACATCAGCCTACGAGCAGTACTTC	NA	13	TRBV5-6	TRBJ2-7	NA
CASSLIGEQFF	TGTGCCAGCAGTTTAATCGGTGAGCAGTTCTTC	once	11	TRBV28	TRBJ2-1	NA
CALSEGNGPEAFF	TGTGCCTTATCGGAGGGGAATGGACCTGAAGCTTTCTTT	NA	13	TRBV30	TRBJ1-1	NA
CAGTGLRSPSSYNEQFF	TGTGCCGGAACGGGACTAAGATCACCCAGCTCCTACAATGAGCAGTTCTTC	NA	17	TRBV30	TRBJ2-1	TRBD2
CASPTTGLHEQYF	TGTGCCAGCCCGACGACAGGGCTCCACGAGCAGTACTTC	NA	13	TRBV6-4	TRBJ2-7	TRBD1
CAGLSLTDTQYF	TGTGCCGGACTGTCCTTAACAGATACGCAGTATTTT	NA	12	TRBV30	TRBJ2-3	NA
CASSLSQGARGNTIYF	TGTGCCAGCAGTTTATCCCAGGGGGCGCGTGGAAACACCATATATTTT	NA	16	TRBV28	TRBJ1-3	TRBD1
CASSLRTEETQYF	TGTGCCAGCAGCTTAAGGACAGAAGAGACCCAGTACTTC	NA	13	TRBV7-3	TRBJ2-5	NA
CASSLSGGETQYF	TGTGCCAGCAGCTTAAGCGGCGGAGAGACCCAGTACTTC	NA	13	TRBV5-6	TRBJ2-5	NA
CASSSLMTGLDTQYF	TGCGCCAGCAGCTCTCTAATGACCGGGTTAGATACGCAGTATTTT	NA	15	TRBV5-1	TRBJ2-3	NA
CASSQEQSYGYTF	TGTGCCAGCAGCCAAGAACAGTCCTATGGCTACACCTTC	NA	13	TRBV4-2	TRBJ1-2	NA
CASSLRTANNEQFF	TGTGCCAGCAGCTTAAGGACTGCAAACAATGAGCAGTTCTTC	NA	14	TRBV5-6	TRBJ2-1	NA
CAWSVWTSSAKNIQYF	TGTGCCTGGAGTGTGTGGACTTCTTCAGCCAAAAACATTCAGTACTTC	NA	16	TRBV30	TRBJ2-4	NA
CASGLVVGTEAFF	TGTGCTAGTGGTTTGGTGGTCGGCACTGAAGCTTTCTTT	NA	13	TRBV12-5	TRBJ1-1	NA
CASSVGTALNTEAFF	TGTGCCAGCAGCGTGGGGACAGCTTTGAACACTGAAGCTTTCTTT	NA	15	TRBV9	TRBJ1-1	TRBD1
CASSLAGHSLGELFF	TGTGCCAGCAGCTTAGCGGGGCATTCTTTGGGGGAGCTGTTTTTT	NA	15	TRBV7-9	TRBJ2-2	NA
CASRSRVGYTF	TGTGCCAGCAGGTCCAGGGTCGGCTACACCTTC	NA	11	TRBV28	TRBJ1-2	NA
CASRGQEATNEQFF	TGCGCCAGCAGAGGTCAGGAGGCCACGAATGAGCAGTTCTTC	NA	14	TRBV10-2	TRBJ2-1	NA
CASRRQGYSGNTIYF	TGTGCCAGCAGGAGACAGGGGTACTCTGGAAACACCATATATTTT	NA	15	TRBV6-5	TRBJ1-3	TRBD1
CASSLVTSGIQETQYF	TGCGCCAGCAGCTTAGTAACTAGCGGTATTCAAGAGACCCAGTACTTC	NA	16	TRBV5-1	TRBJ2-5	TRBD2
CASSLGGGEQYF	TGCGCCAGCAGCTTGGGGGGCGGCGAGCAGTACTTC	NA	12	TRBV5-1	TRBJ2-7	NA
CASSIDWQETQYF	TGTGCCAGCAGCATAGACTGGCAAGAGACCCAGTACTTC	NA	13	TRBV5-4	TRBJ2-5	NA
CASSVGFSTTYEQYF	TGTGCCAGCAGCGTAGGGTTTAGCACTACCTACGAGCAGTACTTC	NA	15	TRBV9	TRBJ2-7	NA
CASSQDGGPKGPQHF	TGCGCCAGCAGCCAAGACGGAGGGCCTAAGGGGCCCCAGCATTTT	NA	15	TRBV4-1	TRBJ1-5	NA